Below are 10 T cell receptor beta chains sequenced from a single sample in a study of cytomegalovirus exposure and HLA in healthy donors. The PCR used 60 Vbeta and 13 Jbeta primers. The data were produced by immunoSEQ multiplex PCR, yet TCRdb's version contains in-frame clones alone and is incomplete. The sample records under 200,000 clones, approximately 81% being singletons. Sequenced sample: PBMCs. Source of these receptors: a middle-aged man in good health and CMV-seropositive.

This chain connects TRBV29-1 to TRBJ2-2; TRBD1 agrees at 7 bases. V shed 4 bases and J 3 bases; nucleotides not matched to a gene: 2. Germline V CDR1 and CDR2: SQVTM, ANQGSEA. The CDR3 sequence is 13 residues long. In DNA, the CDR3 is TGCAGCGTTGTACAGGGGCACACCGGGGAGCTGTTTTTT. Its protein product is CSVVQGHTGELFF.

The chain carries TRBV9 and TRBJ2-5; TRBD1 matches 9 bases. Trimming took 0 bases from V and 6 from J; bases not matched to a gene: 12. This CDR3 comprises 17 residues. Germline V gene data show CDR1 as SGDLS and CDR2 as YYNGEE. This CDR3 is CASSVGGRTGVEKTQYF. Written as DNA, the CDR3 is TGTGCCAGCAGCGTAGGTGGAAGGACAGGGGTTGAAAAGACCCAGTACTTC.

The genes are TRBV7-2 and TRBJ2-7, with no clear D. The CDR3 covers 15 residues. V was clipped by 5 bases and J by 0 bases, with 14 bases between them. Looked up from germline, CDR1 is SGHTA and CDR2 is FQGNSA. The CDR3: CASSVDILGSYEQYF. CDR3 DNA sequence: TGTGCCAGCAGCGTTGACATCCTGGGCTCCTACGAGCAGTACTTC.

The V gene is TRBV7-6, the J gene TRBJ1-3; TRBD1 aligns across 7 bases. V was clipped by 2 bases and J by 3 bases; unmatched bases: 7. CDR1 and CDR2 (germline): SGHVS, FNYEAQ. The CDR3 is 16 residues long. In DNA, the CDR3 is TGTGCCAGCAGCTTACGAGGGGGCTCTGGTGGAAACACCATATATTTT. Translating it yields CASSLRGGSGGNTIYF.

The CDR3 DNA follows: TGTGCCAGCAGCTTGCGGTGGTATGGCTACACCTTC. Translated, it gives CASSLRWYGYTF. The chain joins TRBV7-2 to TRBJ1-2; D is unresolved. V lost 3 bases and J 5 bases, leaving 7 bases between the germline ends. CDR3 length equals 12 residues. Germline values: CDR1 SGHTA, CDR2 FQGNSA. The full variable domain, with the rest looked up from reference TRBV7-2 and TRBJ1-2, is GAGVSQSPSNKVTEKGKDVELRCDPISGHTALYWYRQSLGQGLEFLIYFQGNSAPDKSGLPSDRFSAERTGGSVSTLTIQRTQQEDSAVYLCASSLRWYGYTFGSGTRLTVV.

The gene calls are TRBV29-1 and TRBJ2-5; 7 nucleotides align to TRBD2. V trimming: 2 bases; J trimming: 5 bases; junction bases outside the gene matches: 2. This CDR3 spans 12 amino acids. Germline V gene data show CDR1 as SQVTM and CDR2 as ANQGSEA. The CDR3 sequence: CSVERGVETQYF. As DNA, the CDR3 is TGCAGCGTTGAACGGGGGGTCGAGACCCAGTACTTC.

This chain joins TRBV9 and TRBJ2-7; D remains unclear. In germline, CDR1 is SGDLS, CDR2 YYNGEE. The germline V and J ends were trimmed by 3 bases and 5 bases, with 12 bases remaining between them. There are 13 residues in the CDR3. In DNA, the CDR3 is TGTGCCAGCAGCGCGCAGGTCCAAGACGAGCAGTACTTC. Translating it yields CASSAQVQDEQYF.

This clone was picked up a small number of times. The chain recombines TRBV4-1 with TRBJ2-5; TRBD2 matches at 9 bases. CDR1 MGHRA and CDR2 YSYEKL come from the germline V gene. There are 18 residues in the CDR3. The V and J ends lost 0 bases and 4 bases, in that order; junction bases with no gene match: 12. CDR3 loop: CASSQDRPSGATPETQYF. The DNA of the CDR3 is TGCGCCAGCAGCCAAGATCGCCCTAGCGGGGCTACCCCAGAGACCCAGTACTTC.

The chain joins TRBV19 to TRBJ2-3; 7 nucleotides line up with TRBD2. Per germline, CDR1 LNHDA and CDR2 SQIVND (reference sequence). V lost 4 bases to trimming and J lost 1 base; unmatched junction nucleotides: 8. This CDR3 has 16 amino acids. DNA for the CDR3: TGTGCCAGTAGTACCTCCCTAGCGGCTCGCACAGATACGCAGTATTTT. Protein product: CASSTSLAARTDTQYF.

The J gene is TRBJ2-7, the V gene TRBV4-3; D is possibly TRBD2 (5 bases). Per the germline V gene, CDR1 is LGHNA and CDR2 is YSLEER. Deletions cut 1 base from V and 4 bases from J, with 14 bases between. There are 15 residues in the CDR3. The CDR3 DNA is TGCGCCAGCAGCCAAGGGACTCAAACGGGGTACGAGCAGTACTTC. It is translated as CASSQGTQTGYEQYF.